This T cell receptor beta chain was recorded in a study of T cell clones after liver transplantation. This CDR3 spans 13 amino acids. Germline assignment: CDR1 LGHNA and CDR2 YSLEER. Unmatched junction bases numbered 4, after V lost 3 bases and J lost 6 bases. Here immunoSEQ multiplex PCR was the method, and the copy in TCRdb shows in-frame clones only, minus some. The sample includes nearly 15,000 clones, approximately 91% of them seen just once. Sequences were derived from CD8+ T cells from blood, sampled before liver transplant. V and J are TRBV4-3 and TRBJ1-1; the match to TRBD1 covers 7 bases. The receptor's source is a human donor who received a liver transplant. The CDR3 spells CASSHRQGPEAFF. The CDR3 region has the DNA TGCGCCAGCAGCCATAGACAGGGACCTGAAGCTTTCTTT.